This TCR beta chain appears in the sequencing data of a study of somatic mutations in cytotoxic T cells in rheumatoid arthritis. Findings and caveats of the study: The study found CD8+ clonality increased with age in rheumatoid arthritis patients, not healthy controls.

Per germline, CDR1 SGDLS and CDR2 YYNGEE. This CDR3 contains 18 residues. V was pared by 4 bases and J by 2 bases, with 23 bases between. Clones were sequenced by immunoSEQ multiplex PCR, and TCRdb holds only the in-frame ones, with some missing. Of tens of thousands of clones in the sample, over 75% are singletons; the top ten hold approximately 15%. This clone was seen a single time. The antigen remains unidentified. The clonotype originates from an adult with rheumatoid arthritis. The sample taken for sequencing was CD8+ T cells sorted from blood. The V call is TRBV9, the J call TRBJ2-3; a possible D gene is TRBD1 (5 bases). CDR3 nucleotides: TGTGCCAGCAGCCCTTCTGTAGGGTTTCAGGGAAACACAGATACGCAGTATTTT. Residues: CASSPSVGFQGNTDTQYF. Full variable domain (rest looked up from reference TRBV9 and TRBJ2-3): DSGVTQTPKHLITATGQRVTLRCSPRSGDLSVYWYQQSLDQGLQFLIQYYNGEERAKGNILERFSAQQFPDLHSELNLSSLELGDSALYFCASSPSVGFQGNTDTQYFGPGTRLTVL.